This TCR beta chain is drawn from a study of graft-versus-host responses after intestinal transplantation. Study-level background: For around 3 years after anti-thymocyte globulin induction, all recipients took tacrolimus and steroids. Study observations and caveats: Marrow from the recipient contained GvH clones, some of which had appeared first in ileum or blood. Circulating GvH clone levels at their peak were associated with HvG declines (early post-transplant).

Germline CDR1 MNHEY, CDR2 SVGAGI. This CDR3 has 11 residues. Between the trimmed V and J ends, which lost 0 bases and 9 bases, there was a span of 3 bases. This clone was seen once. The target antigen is unknown. Sequencing used immunoSEQ multiplex PCR; TCRdb keeps in-frame clones, though not all of them. The sample lists about 39,000 clones; nearly 95% were seen once. This TCR derives from a human donor who was the organ donor for an intestinal transplant. The sample in question was unstimulated CD8+ T cells sorted from spleen or lymph node cells, obtained before transplant. This sequence joins TRBV6-5 and TRBJ2-1; D not certain. CDR3 in amino acids: CASSYSSEQFF. The DNA for the CDR3 is TGTGCCAGCAGTTACTCGAGTGAGCAGTTCTTC.